This T cell receptor (beta chain) was sequenced in a study of lung T cells in sarcoidosis with Löfgren's syndrome. Study-wide findings and caveats: In alpha-beta pairs, TRAV12-1 favored TRBV2, and their CDR3s were homologous.

One entry per CDR3 protein, called by TCRdb with MiXCR from the reads. This sample has some 20,000 distinct CDR3 sequences; roughly 20% occur once, and the top ten carry roughly 4.5%. This clonotype was picked up many times. The antigen is not known. Germline CDR1 and CDR2: MNHNS and SASEGT. The CDR3 has 15 amino acids. V dropped 7 bases and J dropped 12; count of bases not matched to a gene: 16. J is TRBJ2-1 and V is TRBV6-1; 9 bases agree with TRBD2. The sequencing input was CD4+ T cells from PBMCs. The receptor was isolated from a human donor with sarcoidosis (Löfgren's syndrome or another form), or a control subject (not recorded which). CDR3: CASNSGLAGPALQFF. For the CDR3, the DNA is TGTGCCAGCAATTCCGGGCTAGCGGGACCAGCGTTGCAGTTCTTC.